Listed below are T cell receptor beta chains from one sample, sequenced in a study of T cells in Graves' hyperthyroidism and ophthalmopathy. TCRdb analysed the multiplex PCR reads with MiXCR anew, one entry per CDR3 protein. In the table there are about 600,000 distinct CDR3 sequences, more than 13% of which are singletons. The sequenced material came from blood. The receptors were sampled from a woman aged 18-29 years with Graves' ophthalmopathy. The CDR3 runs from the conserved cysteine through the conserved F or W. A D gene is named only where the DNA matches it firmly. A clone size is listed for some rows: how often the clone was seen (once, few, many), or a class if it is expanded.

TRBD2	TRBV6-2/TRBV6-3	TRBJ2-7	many	TGTGCCAGCAGTTACCGCATGGGAGCGGGAGGGATCTTCTACGAGCAGTACTTC	CASSYRMGAGGIFYEQYF
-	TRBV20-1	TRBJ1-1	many	TGCAGTGCTAGCGCAGGTCTTGAAGCTTTCTTT	CSASAGLEAFF
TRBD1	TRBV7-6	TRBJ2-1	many	TGTGCCAGCAGCTCTGGGACAGGGGAATACAATGAGCAGTTCTTC	CASSSGTGEYNEQFF
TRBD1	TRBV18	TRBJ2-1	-	TGTGCCAGCTCAAGGGACCCCGGGACAGGGGTCCATGAGCAGTTCTTC	CASSRDPGTGVHEQFF
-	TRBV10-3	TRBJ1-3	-	TGTGCCATCAGTGAGCGGAGGGTGCTCGGTTCTGGAAACACCATATATTTT	CAISERRVLGSGNTIYF
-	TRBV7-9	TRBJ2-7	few	TGTGCCAGCACCCCCGGGACAACTTACGAGCAGTACTTC	CASTPGTTYEQYF
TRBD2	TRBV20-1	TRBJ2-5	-	TGCAGTGCCCACTTGACTAGCACCCAAGAGACCCAGTACTTC	CSAHLTSTQETQYF
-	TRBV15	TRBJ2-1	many	TGTGCCACCAGCAGATCCCCCCCTAGCAGCTCCTACAATGAGCAGTTCTTC	CATSRSPPSSSYNEQFF
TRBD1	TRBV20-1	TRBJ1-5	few	TGCAGTGCTAGAGATCCACAGGGGGTTGGTGGCAATCAGCCCCAGCATTTT	CSARDPQGVGGNQPQHF
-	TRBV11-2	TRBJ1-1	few	TGTGCCAGCAGCTTAAACCGGGGACCTGAAGCTTTCTTT	CASSLNRGPEAFF
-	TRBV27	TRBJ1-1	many	TGTGCCAGCAGCCTTGGGGGGGGGCTGAACACTGAAGCTTTCTTT	CASSLGGGLNTEAFF
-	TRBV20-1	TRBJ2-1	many	TGCAGTGCTCGGGAGCTAGGCATTGAGGATGAGCAGTTCTTC	CSARELGIEDEQFF
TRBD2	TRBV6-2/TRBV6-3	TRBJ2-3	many	TGTGCCAGCAGTTCTCCGGGAAGCGGGAGGGCCAGAGATACGCAGTATTTT	CASSSPGSGRARDTQYF
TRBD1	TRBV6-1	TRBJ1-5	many	TGTGCCAGCAGTTACCAGAGACAGGGGAAGCAGGGTCAGCCCCAGCATTTT	CASSYQRQGKQGQPQHF
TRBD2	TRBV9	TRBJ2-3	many	TGTGCCAGCAGCGGAACGGGAGGGCCAACAGATACGCAGTATTTT	CASSGTGGPTDTQYF
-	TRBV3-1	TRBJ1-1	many	TGTGCCAGCAGTCTCAAAAGAGAGGGACGGAAGGGGAACACTGAAGCTTTCTTT	CASSLKREGRKGNTEAFF
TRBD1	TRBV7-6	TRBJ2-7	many	TGTGCCAGCAGCGCGGGACAGGGGTTGTACGAGCAGTACTTC	CASSAGQGLYEQYF
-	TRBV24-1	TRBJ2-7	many	TGTGCCACCAGTGATTTGGGTGGCGAGCAGTACTTC	CATSDLGGEQYF
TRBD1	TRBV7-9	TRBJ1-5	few	TGTGCCAGCAGCTCCTTAAGAGGACAGGGGGATCAGCCCCAGCATTTT	CASSSLRGQGDQPQHF
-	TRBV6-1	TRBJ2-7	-	TGTGCCAGCACCTTAGGGGGGACTATTATCTCCTACGAGCAGTACTTC	CASTLGGTIISYEQYF
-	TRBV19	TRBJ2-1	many	TGTGCCAGTAGTATCTGGGCTCATCAAGAAGGAGGTGAGCAGTTCTTC	CASSIWAHQEGGEQFF
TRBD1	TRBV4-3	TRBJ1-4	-	TGCGCCAGCAGCCAAGAGCCACAGGGGCATGATGAAAAACTGTTTTTT	CASSQEPQGHDEKLFF
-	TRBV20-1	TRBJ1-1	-	TGCAGTGCTAGTCCTACTGGATTGAACACTGAAGCTTTCTTT	CSASPTGLNTEAFF
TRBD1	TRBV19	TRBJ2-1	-	TGTGCCAGTAGACGGACAGGGGGCGTCTACTCCTACAATGAGCAGTTCTTC	CASRRTGGVYSYNEQFF
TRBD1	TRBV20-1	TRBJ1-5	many	TGCAGTGCTAAGGGACAGATCGATCAGCCCCAGCATTTT	CSAKGQIDQPQHF